The TCR beta chain described here comes from a study of blood T cells in healthy people across ages. Turning to this clonotype: This clone may be a read error of a much larger clone one base away.

The use of a sample-barcoded 5' primer and a J-beta primer mix characterized a second PCR of roughly 6 to 11 cycles. TCRdb processed the 5' RACE reads anew with MiXCR; each CDR3 protein has one entry. The sample includes some 1 million distinct CDR3 sequences, around 45% seen only once; the top ten take approximately 17%. The CDR3 runs to 15 residues. CDR1 SEHNR and CDR2 FQNEAQ come from the germline V gene (reference sequence). The clonotype comes from a woman aged 55-70 years in good health. What was sequenced was blood. This chain uses TRBV7-9 with TRBJ2-1; 7 bases align to TRBD1. Near its end, the DNA agrees better with TRBJ2-7, so the J call may be wrong. DNA for the CDR3: TGTGCCAGCTCCAAGGGGGCGTCTTCCTACAATGAGCAGTACTTC. The encoded protein is CASSKGASSYNEQYF.